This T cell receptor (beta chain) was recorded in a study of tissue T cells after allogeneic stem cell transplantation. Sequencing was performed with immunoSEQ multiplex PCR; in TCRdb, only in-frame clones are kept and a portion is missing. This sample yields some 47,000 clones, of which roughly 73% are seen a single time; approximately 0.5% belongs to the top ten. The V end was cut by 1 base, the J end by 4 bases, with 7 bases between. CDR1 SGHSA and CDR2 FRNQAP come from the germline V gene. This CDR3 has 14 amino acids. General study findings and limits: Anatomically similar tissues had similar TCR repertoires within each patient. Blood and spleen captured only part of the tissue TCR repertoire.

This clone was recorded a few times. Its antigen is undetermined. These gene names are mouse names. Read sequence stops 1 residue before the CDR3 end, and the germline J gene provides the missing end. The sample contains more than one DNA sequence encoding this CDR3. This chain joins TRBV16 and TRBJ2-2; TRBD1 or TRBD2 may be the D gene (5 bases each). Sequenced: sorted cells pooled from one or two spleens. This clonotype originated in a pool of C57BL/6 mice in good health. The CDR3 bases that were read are TGTGCAAGCAGCTTAGGGGGCTCCACCGGGCAGCTCTAC. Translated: CASSLGGSTGQLY. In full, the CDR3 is CASSLGGSTGQLYF.